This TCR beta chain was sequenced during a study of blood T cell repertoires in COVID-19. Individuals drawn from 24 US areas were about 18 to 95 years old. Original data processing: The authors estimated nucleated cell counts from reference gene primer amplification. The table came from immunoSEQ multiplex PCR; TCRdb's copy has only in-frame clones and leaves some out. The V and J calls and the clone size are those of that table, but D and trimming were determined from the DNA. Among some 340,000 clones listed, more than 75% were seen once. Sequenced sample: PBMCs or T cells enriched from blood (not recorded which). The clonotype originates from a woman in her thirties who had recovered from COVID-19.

The CDR3 reads CASSRDRASYGYTF. CDR3 nucleotide sequence: TGTGCCAGCAGCCGCGACAGGGCGAGCTATGGCTACACCTTC. The chain carries TRBV27 and TRBJ1-2, with 7 bases fitting TRBD1. After removal of 6 bases from V and 4 bases from J, the junction contained 8 bases not matched to a gene. The CDR3 is 14 amino acids. The germline V gene has CDR1 MNHEY and CDR2 SMNVEV (reference sequence).